The 28 T cell receptor beta chains below come from one sample, sequenced in a study of OX40 agonist ivuxolimab in advanced cancers. The assay was immunoSEQ multiplex PCR, and TCRdb's table has in-frame clones only and misses some. The repertoire has more than 60,000 clones, 60% to 80% of them found once; the top ten carry over 1.5%. The material was CD4+ or CD8+ T cells sorted from blood, obtained in a trial of the OX40 agonist ivuxolimab. The receptors shown here come from an adult with an advanced solid tumor such as melanoma, head and neck, liver or kidney cancer.

This sequence joins TRBV28 and TRBJ2-3; TRBD2 matches at 13 bases. The CDR3 has 17 amino acids. Germline assignment: CDR1 MDHEN and CDR2 SYDVKM. With 2 bases clipped from V and 8 bases from J, the junction kept 10 bases outside the gene matches. This CDR3 is CASSLDGLAGVLGTQYF. The CDR3 bases are TGTGCCAGCAGTTTAGATGGACTAGCGGGAGTTTTGGGTACGCAGTATTTT.

The J gene is TRBJ1-1, the V gene TRBV6-5; D is ambiguous. Per the germline V gene, CDR1 is MNHEY and CDR2 is SVGAGI. Between the trimmed V and J ends, which lost 6 bases and 1 base, there was a span of 9 bases. The CDR3 has 13 residues. The CDR3 protein is CASSPPKNTEAFF. In nucleotides, the CDR3 is TGTGCCAGCAGCCCCCCTAAGAACACTGAAGCTTTCTTT.

This chain connects TRBV6-5 to TRBJ2-6; D gene uncertain. The germline V and J ends were trimmed by 8 bases and 2 bases, with 7 bases remaining between them. CDR1 is MNHEY, CDR2 SVGAGI, per germline. The length of the CDR3 is 13 residues. The CDR3 spells CASQKAGANVLTF. CDR3 DNA sequence: TGTGCCAGCCAGAAAGCTGGGGCCAACGTCCTGACTTTC.

The V and J genes are TRBV11-2 and TRBJ1-1, with D maybe TRBD1 (5 bases). CDR3 length: 13 residues. The V end lost 1 base, the J end lost 7 bases, and 10 bases lay between the germline ends. Germline V gene data show CDR1 as SGHAT and CDR2 as FQNNGV. The CDR3 sequence: CASSLVGEGEAFF. The CDR3 nucleotides read TGTGCCAGCAGCTTAGTGGGGGAGGGTGAAGCTTTCTTT.

This clone has a handful of counts. The chain is built from TRBV25-1 and TRBJ1-2, with TRBD1 as a possible D gene (5 bases). Looked up from germline, CDR1 is MGHDK and CDR2 is SYGVNS. The CDR3 is 12 residues long. V gave up 2 bases and J gave up 7 bases, with 8 bases separating them. CDR3 nucleotide sequence: TGTGCCAGCAGTGAAAAGGGGACTGGCTACACCTTC. Protein sequence: CASSEKGTGYTF.

The V call is TRBV30, the J call TRBJ2-4; D is possibly TRBD2 (5 bases). The CDR3 runs to 13 residues. From germline, CDR1 is GTSNPN and CDR2 SVGIG (reference sequence). Between the trimmed V and J ends, which lost 5 bases and 0 bases, there was a span of 8 bases. The DNA of the CDR3 is TGTGCCTGGCGGGGTCCAGCCAAAAACATTCAGTACTTC. Residues: CAWRGPAKNIQYF.

DNA of the CDR3: TGTGCCAGCAGCCTGATGGGGGGGGACACAGATACGCAGTATTTT. It codes for CASSLMGGDTDTQYF. This sequence joins TRBV5-8 and TRBJ2-3; 7 nucleotides align to TRBD2. The trim removed 4 bases at V and 2 bases at J, leaving 7 bases unmatched. Germline CDR1 reads SGHTS; CDR2 reads YDEGEE. The CDR3 extends over 15 amino acids.

J is TRBJ1-3 and V is TRBV18; possibly TRBD1 for D (6 bases). Germline assignment: CDR1 KGHSH and CDR2 LQKENI. The CDR3 consists of 16 residues. V lost 2 bases and J lost 4, with 15 bases in between. The CDR3 reads CASSPVEGGRGNTIYF. DNA for the CDR3: TGTGCCAGCTCACCAGTAGAAGGGGGACGCGGAAACACCATATATTTT.

A few counts support this clone. The rearrangement links TRBV28 to TRBJ2-2, with TRBD2 identical over 7 bases. J lost 7 bases, V lost 6 bases, and 11 bases had no gene match. The V gene's germline CDR1 is MDHEN and CDR2 SYDVKM. The CDR3 totals 15 residues. The CDR3 is CASSLLAAHGGELFF. In nucleotides, the CDR3 is TGTGCCAGCAGCCTTCTAGCGGCCCATGGCGGGGAGCTGTTTTTT.

This chain uses TRBV7-8 with TRBJ2-1; 11 positions agree with TRBD2. CDR3 length equals 17 residues. The germline CDR1 and CDR2 sequences are SGHVS and FQNEAQ. J lost 6 bases, V lost 5 bases, and 12 bases had no gene match. CDR3 sequence (DNA): TGTGCCAGCAGCCTTGCCCAAGGGACTAGCGGACGCAATGAGCAGTTCTTC. Translated: CASSLAQGTSGRNEQFF.

The CDR3 DNA is TGTGCCAGTAGTATAGGCGTGACAGCAGCTAACTATGGCTACACCTTC. Translating it yields CASSIGVTAANYGYTF. V usage is TRBV19 and J usage is TRBJ1-2; tentative D call: TRBD1 (5 bases). The germline V gene has CDR1 LNHDA and CDR2 SQIVND (reference sequence). Between the trimmed V and J ends, which lost 1 base and 0 bases, there was a span of 12 bases. This CDR3 contains 16 residues.

This clone was observed a single time. This chain connects TRBV5-1 to TRBJ2-5, with D possibly being TRBD2 (6 bases). V lost 3 bases and J 4 bases, leaving 13 bases between the germline ends. There are 14 residues in the CDR3. Germline loops: CDR1 SGHRS, CDR2 YFSETQ. CDR3 coding DNA: TGCGCCAGCAGCTGGGGGGATCCCCGAGAGACCCAGTACTTC. Its protein product is CASSWGDPRETQYF.

V usage is TRBV14 and J usage is TRBJ1-1; no definite D call. The germline V gene encodes CDR1 SGHDN and CDR2 FVKESK. Trimming left V 4 bases short and J 6 bases short, with 9 bases between. There are 12 residues in the CDR3. The CDR3 reads CASSPFGSEAFF. The CDR3 DNA reads TGTGCCAGCAGCCCGTTCGGTTCTGAAGCTTTCTTT.

J is TRBJ2-5 and V is TRBV14, with D hard to call. CDR1 is SGHDN, CDR2 FVKESK, per germline. V lost 4 bases and J lost 5, with 14 bases in between. CDR3 length equals 14 residues. CDR3 residues: CASSPGQARETQYF. CDR3 in DNA: TGTGCCAGCAGCCCGGGTCAGGCCCGGGAGACCCAGTACTTC.

The sample holds a few counts of this clone. The rearrangement uses TRBV2 and TRBJ2-1, with TRBD2 identical over 11 bases. Germline V gene lookup returns CDR1 SNHLY and CDR2 FYNNEI. The ends lost 6 bases at V and 6 bases at J; junction bases unmatched: 7. The CDR3 is 15 amino acids. The CDR3 loop reads CASSRTSGGFNEQFF. The CDR3 DNA is TGTGCCAGCAGCCGCACTAGCGGGGGTTTCAATGAGCAGTTCTTC. Supplemented by reference TRBV2 and TRBJ2-1, the full variable domain reads EPEVTQTPSHQVTQMGQEVILRCVPISNHLYFYWYRQILGQKVEFLVSFYNNEISEKSEIFDDQFSVERPDGSNFTLKIRSTKLEDSAMYFCASSRTSGGFNEQFFGPGTRLTVL.

The chain links TRBV7-6 to TRBJ2-1, with unresolved D. V lost 0 bases and J lost 10, with 16 bases in between. CDR1 is SGHVS and CDR2 is FNYEAQ in the germline V gene. CDR3 size: 15 residues. CDR3 sequence: CASSLASRMTGEQFF. In DNA form, the CDR3 reads TGTGCCAGCAGCTTAGCTAGCCGGATGACTGGGGAGCAGTTCTTC.

The chain combines TRBV5-1 with TRBJ2-7; 8 bases align to TRBD2. Per germline, CDR1 SGHRS and CDR2 YFSETQ. This CDR3 is built from 13 residues. Trimming cost V 2 bases and J 3 bases; bases outside gene matches: 1. CDR3 DNA sequence: TGCGCCAGCAGCTTCCGGGAGGGCTACGAGCAGTACTTC. Its translation is CASSFREGYEQYF.

The J gene is TRBJ2-1, the V gene TRBV19, with 11 bases identical to TRBD2. The junction had 20 bases not matched to a gene; V was cut back by 9 bases and J by 4 bases. CDR3 size: 19 residues. Germline CDR1 reads LNHDA; CDR2 reads SQIVND (reference sequence). This CDR3 reads CARHTSGRERGWLYNEQFF. As DNA, the CDR3 is TGTGCCAGACACACTAGCGGGAGAGAGAGGGGCTGGCTTTACAATGAGCAGTTCTTC. The variable domain in full, completed from reference TRBV19 and TRBJ2-1, reads DGGITQSPKYLFRKEGQNVTLSCEQNLNHDAMYWYRQDPGQGLRLIYYSQIVNDFQKGDIAEGYSVSREKKESFPLTVTSAQKNPTAFYLCARHTSGRERGWLYNEQFFGPGTRLTVL.

V usage is TRBV5-1 and J usage is TRBJ2-7; D unclear. The CDR3 sequence is 14 residues long. The V gene's germline CDR1 is SGHRS and CDR2 YFSETQ. Deletions cut 0 bases from V and 5 bases from J, with 12 bases between. In nucleotides, the CDR3 is TGCGCCAGCAGCTTGGTATTGGGTTCCGACGAGCAGTACTTC. It codes for CASSLVLGSDEQYF. Full variable domain (missing parts from reference TRBV5-1 and TRBJ2-7): KAGVTQTPRYLIKTRGQQVTLSCSPISGHRSVSWYQQTPGQGLQFLFEYFSETQRNKGNFPGRFSGRQFSNSRSEMNVSTLELGDSALYLCASSLVLGSDEQYFGPGTRLTVT.

This chain connects TRBV18 to TRBJ1-5; D remains ambiguous. This CDR3 has 16 amino acids. The germline V and J ends were trimmed by 4 bases and 7 bases, with 20 bases remaining between them. From germline, CDR1 is KGHSH and CDR2 LQKENI. The CDR3 nucleotides read TGTGCCAGCTCACACGGTAGTTTCGGGGAAGGGCAGCCCCAGCATTTT. It translates to CASSHGSFGEGQPQHF.

The gene calls are TRBV5-6 and TRBJ1-3; possible D gene TRBD1, 6 bases. Deletions cut 2 bases from V and 3 bases from J, with 18 bases between. The CDR3 is made up of 17 amino acids. Germline V gives CDR1 SGHDT, CDR2 YYEEEE. Written as DNA, the CDR3 is TGTGCCAGCAGCTTTACCGGGGGCGCTATGTATGGAAACACCATATATTTT. It is translated as CASSFTGGAMYGNTIYF.

This clone was counted between two and nine times. The chain recombines TRBV11-2 with TRBJ2-1; D is undetermined. This CDR3 is 15 amino acids long. Trimming removed 6 bases from V and 0 bases from J, with 12 bases in between. Germline assignment: CDR1 SGHAT and CDR2 FQNNGV. For the CDR3, the DNA is TGTGCCAGCAGTTCCTCAACGAGCTCCTACAATGAGCAGTTCTTC. It codes for CASSSSTSSYNEQFF.

V usage is TRBV5-1 and J usage is TRBJ2-7; TRBD1 matches at 9 bases. This CDR3 region has 15 residues. With V trimmed by 5 bases and J by 5 bases, 11 bases remained unmatched. The germline CDR1 and CDR2 sequences are SGHRS and YFSETQ. CDR3 region: CASSYRYGTGNEQYF. CDR3 sequence (DNA): TGCGCCAGCAGTTACCGATACGGGACAGGGAACGAGCAGTACTTC.

J is TRBJ2-2 and V is TRBV13; TRBD1 agrees at 7 bases. The J segment lost 1 base and the V segment lost 2 bases, leaving 1 base of the junction unmatched. Germline values: CDR1 PRHDT, CDR2 FYEKMQ (reference sequence). This CDR3 comprises 15 residues. The CDR3 DNA is TGTGCCAGCAGCTTAAGACAGGGGAACACCGGGGAGCTGTTTTTT. Its translation: CASSLRQGNTGELFF.

This rearrangement joins TRBV5-1 to TRBJ1-6; D is uncertain. The length of the CDR3 is 14 residues. The V gene's germline CDR1 is SGHRS and CDR2 YFSETQ. V was shortened by 4 bases and J by 8 bases, with 13 bases between the two germline ends. The CDR3 bases are TGCGCCAGCAGCACGGACTGGTGGGATTCACCCCTCCACTTT. This gives the protein CASSTDWWDSPLHF.

J is TRBJ2-6 and V is TRBV30; D ambiguous. Germline V gives CDR1 GTSNPN, CDR2 SVGIG (reference sequence). V lost 3 bases, J lost 6 bases, and 6 bases lay in between. The CDR3 runs to 12 residues. The CDR3 nucleotides read TGTGCCTGGAGCGCCTTGGCCAACGTCCTGACTTTC. This gives the protein CAWSALANVLTF.

This rearrangement joins TRBV5-1 to TRBJ2-2; TRBD1 is a possible D gene (5 bases). V gave up 1 base and J gave up 3 bases, with 7 bases separating them. The length of the CDR3 is 14 residues. Germline-derived CDR1 and CDR2 are SGHRS and YFSETQ. The CDR3 nucleotides read TGCGCCAGCAGCTTGTTAGGGGACACCGGGGAGCTGTTTTTT. Translated: CASSLLGDTGELFF. Full variable domain (remainder filled in from reference TRBV5-1 and TRBJ2-2): KAGVTQTPRYLIKTRGQQVTLSCSPISGHRSVSWYQQTPGQGLQFLFEYFSETQRNKGNFPGRFSGRQFSNSRSEMNVSTLELGDSALYLCASSLLGDTGELFFGEGSRLTVL.

The chain recombines TRBV5-1 with TRBJ1-2; D unclear. There are 13 residues in the CDR3. Trimming stripped 4 bases from V and 3 bases from J, with 10 bases between. From germline, CDR1 is SGHRS and CDR2 YFSETQ. The CDR3 is CASSLRGDYGYTF. CDR3 nucleotide sequence: TGCGCCAGCAGCCTTCGGGGTGACTATGGCTACACCTTC.